The TCR beta chain under discussion was sequenced for a study of CD4 T cell repertoires in COVID-19. Study background: After approximately 10 days of IL-2 expansion, CFSE-low cells were relabeled and restimulated with other coronavirus spikes.

These memory T cells were uncultured and sequenced directly after ex vivo isolation. The germline V gene encodes CDR1 SSHAT and CDR2 FNYEAQ (reference sequence). The V segment lost 5 bases and the J segment 5 bases; nucleotides outside the gene matches: 12. The CDR3 is 15 amino acids. The table came from immunoSEQ multiplex PCR; TCRdb's copy has only in-frame clones and leaves some out. The top ten hold over 0.45% of the sample, which has fewer than 100,000 clones, 83% seen once. Sequencing was performed on CD4+ T cells from peripheral blood, taken after recovery from COVID-19. This TCR was sampled from a human donor who had COVID-19. The chain carries TRBV7-7 and TRBJ2-7; 7 bases agree with TRBD1. The CDR3 region has the DNA TGTGCCAGCAGCCCTGGGGCAGGGGGAATTGACGAGCAGTACTTC. Translating gives CASSPGAGGIDEQYF.